The present T cell receptor beta chain was sequenced within a study of lymphopenia after photon versus proton radiotherapy. Method: immunoSEQ multiplex PCR; TCRdb's copy keeps in-frame clones and lacks some. The sample includes tens of thousands of clones, around 85% seen only once; the top ten take around 2.2%. Study conclusions and caveats: In patients who died, overall survival fell as post-nadir TCR diversity dropped more. After lymphocyte nadir, photon-treated repertoires showed oligoclonal expansion, especially CD8+ Temra. Photon-treated patients lost naive T cells and TCR diversity; proton-treated stayed stable.

The V end was cut by 2 bases, the J end by 4 bases, with 17 bases between. The CDR3 runs to 16 residues. The germline gives CDR1 MNHNS, CDR2 SASEGT. On this clone: The antigen is undetermined.

The gene calls are TRBV6-1 and TRBJ1-1; D unclear. This specimen was peripheral blood, taken from a patient treated with proton-based radiotherapy. The clonotype originates from a man between 60 and 75 years old with pancreatic cancer. The CDR3 loop is CASSEHALGRGTEAFF. CDR3 sequence (DNA): TGTGCCAGCAGTGAACATGCCTTGGGGAGAGGCACTGAAGCTTTCTTT.